This T cell receptor beta chain emerged from a study of Ad26.COV2.S vaccination and SARS-CoV-2 variants. Germline V gene lookup returns CDR1 SGHNT and CDR2 YYREEE (reference sequence). CDR3 length: 12 residues. Trimming took 5 bases from V and 0 from J, leaving 5 bases between them. The treatment here: about 20 received Ad26.COV2.S at low or high dose, single or two shots; 5 received placebo; per-sample allocation not given. Collection of samples fell on day 63 after the first vaccine or placebo injection. The protocol was immunoSEQ multiplex PCR, while the TCRdb copy is restricted to in-frame clones and leaves out a portion. This table has a few hundred thousand clones, around 87% appearing once.

This material consisted of peripheral blood, taken in a trial of Ad26.COV2.S vaccine versus placebo. This sequence originates from a person aged 18-60 years who received the Ad26.COV2.S COVID-19 vaccine or a placebo. This chain links TRBV5-4 with TRBJ2-5; D is uncertain. The CDR3 sequence is CASSRNQETQYF. In nucleotides, the CDR3 is TGTGCCAGCAGTCGGAACCAAGAGACCCAGTACTTC.